Listed below are T cell receptor beta chains from one sample, sequenced in a study of cytomegalovirus exposure and HLA in healthy donors. TCRdb's table, derived via immunoSEQ multiplex PCR, lists solely in-frame clones and lacks some. Of roughly 250,000 clones listed, about four fifths are singletons. The sequenced sample consisted of PBMCs. These receptors all stem from a woman aged 40 to 50 in good health and CMV-seropositive. CDR3s include the opening cysteine and the closing phenylalanine or tryptophan. The D gene is left open where the match is weak. Expanded clones get a size class; other rows say once, few or many, or leave the size out.

DNA	CDR3	V	J	size	length	D
TGCAGTGCTAGAGATTTTCGGACCCAGTACTTC	CSARDFRTQYF	TRBV20-1	TRBJ2-5	NA	11	NA
TGTGCCAGCTCACCCTCGGGACAGGCGGGGGCATTGGACACCTTC	CASSPSGQAGALDTF	TRBV18	TRBJ1-2	NA	15	TRBD1
TGTGCCTGGGGCCGGGGGGGGAGCTCCTACGAGCAGTACTTC	CAWGRGGSSYEQYF	TRBV30	TRBJ2-7	NA	14	TRBD2
TGTGCCAGCAGTGCCAGCGGGCTCTACAATGAGCAGTTCTTC	CASSASGLYNEQFF	TRBV25-1	TRBJ2-1	NA	14	NA
TGTGCCAGCAGAGTGGAGGAGGGGTCAATTAGGGCAGATACGCAGTATTTT	CASRVEEGSIRADTQYF	TRBV7-9	TRBJ2-3	NA	17	NA
TGTGCCAGCAGCTCCACGCTCCGGGAATCCCTCGGAGGCTACACCTTC	CASSSTLRESLGGYTF	TRBV9	TRBJ1-2	few	16	NA
TGTGCCATCAGTGAGGACAGGGCGTCATCAGATACGCAGTATTTT	CAISEDRASSDTQYF	TRBV10-3	TRBJ2-3	few	15	TRBD1
TGTGCCAGCCGACTAGCGGGAAGAGACAATGAGCAGTTCTTC	CASRLAGRDNEQFF	TRBV4-2	TRBJ2-1	NA	14	TRBD2
TGTGCCAGCAGTTTTGACAGGGGGCTGAATCAGCCCCAGCATTTT	CASSFDRGLNQPQHF	TRBV2	TRBJ1-5	NA	15	TRBD1
TGTGCCAGCAGTGATTCTACCATGAACACTGAAGCTTTCTTT	CASSDSTMNTEAFF	TRBV6-5	TRBJ1-1	once	14	NA
TGCAGCGTTGGAGCAAACACTGAAGCTTTCTTT	CSVGANTEAFF	TRBV29-1	TRBJ1-1	few	11	NA
TGTGCCAGTATGGGGGCGAACTCCCGGACTTCTGGAAACACCATATATTTT	CASMGANSRTSGNTIYF	TRBV19	TRBJ1-3	NA	17	NA
TGTGCCAGCACCCAGGGGCGATGGCAGCCCCAGCATTTT	CASTQGRWQPQHF	TRBV28	TRBJ1-5	few	13	NA
TGTGCCAGCATCGGAACGGGTGAGCAGTTCTTC	CASIGTGEQFF	TRBV5-4	TRBJ2-1	once	11	NA
TGTGCCAGCAGCTTAAGCGGCGGCGGGGACGCCACCTTC	CASSLSGGGDATF	TRBV7-7	TRBJ1-2	NA	13	NA
TGTGCCTGGAGTCTGACCCGGACTAGCGGGAGGCCTAATCTTCGTTCTAGCACAGATACGCAGTATTTT	CAWSLTRTSGRPNLRSSTDTQYF	TRBV30	TRBJ2-3	NA	23	TRBD2
TGTGCCAGTAGTACTGGGGACAGGTGGTTCTTT	CASSTGDRWFF	TRBV19	TRBJ1-1	NA	11	TRBD1
TGTGCCAGCAGAGGAGGACTAGCGGCTAGCACAGATACGCAGTATTTT	CASRGGLAASTDTQYF	TRBV9	TRBJ2-3	NA	16	TRBD2
TGTGCCAGCAGCCAAGTCACCCCCTGGAGGACAGACAGTAACTACGAGCAGTACTTC	CASSQVTPWRTDSNYEQYF	TRBV14	TRBJ2-7	NA	19	NA
TGTGCCAGCAGCGGCGGGACAGGGGGGATGGAAGAAGCTTTCTTT	CASSGGTGGMEEAFF	TRBV9	TRBJ1-1	NA	15	TRBD1
TGCGCCAGCAGCTTGGCGGGTAGCGGGAACGAGCAGTACTTC	CASSLAGSGNEQYF	TRBV5-1	TRBJ2-7	NA	14	TRBD2
TGTGCCAGCAGTGCGTGGCTGGAGACCCAGTACTTC	CASSAWLETQYF	TRBV6-1	TRBJ2-5	NA	12	NA
TGTGCCTGGACAACAGTTCTGACAGGGAGGTTGTCTGGGGCCAACGTCCTGACTTTC	CAWTTVLTGRLSGANVLTF	TRBV30	TRBJ2-6	NA	19	NA
TGTGCCAGTTATAGCGGGAGGCAACCCTACGAGCAGTACTTC	CASYSGRQPYEQYF	TRBV6-5	TRBJ2-7	few	14	TRBD2
TGTGCCAGCAATATTTCCAGCGACGAGCAGTACTTC	CASNISSDEQYF	TRBV6-1	TRBJ2-7	few	12	NA
TGTGCCAGTAGTAGAGGGGGACGGGAAAAACTGTTTTTT	CASSRGGREKLFF	TRBV19	TRBJ1-4	NA	13	NA
TGTGCCAGCAGTGACTGGACTAGCGGGAGGGTTGAGCAGTTCTTC	CASSDWTSGRVEQFF	TRBV25-1	TRBJ2-1	NA	15	TRBD2
TGTGCCAGCAGTCTACCGGGGACAAAAAGGACTGAAGCTTTCTTT	CASSLPGTKRTEAFF	TRBV6-6	TRBJ1-1	NA	15	NA
TGTGCCAGCAGAGCCGGGACAGGGGGCTGGGAGCAGTTCTTC	CASRAGTGGWEQFF	TRBV28	TRBJ2-1	NA	14	TRBD1
TGTGCCAGCAGTTCTGGGGGGGCAGGGCCTGAAGCTTTCTTT	CASSSGGAGPEAFF	TRBV28	TRBJ1-1	NA	14	NA
TGTGCCAGCAGCTTGAAGACAGCTCTAGGGGCCAACGTCCTGACTTTC	CASSLKTALGANVLTF	TRBV5-5	TRBJ2-6	NA	16	NA
TGCGCCAGCAGCTTGGTTACTAGTTACACCGGGGAGCTGTTTTTT	CASSLVTSYTGELFF	TRBV5-1	TRBJ2-2	NA	15	NA
TGTGCCAGCAGCTTATTACAAAGCTATGGCTACACCTTC	CASSLLQSYGYTF	TRBV7-2	TRBJ1-2	NA	13	NA
TGTGCCAGCAGTCAACTTCTAGGGCAGTACTTC	CASSQLLGQYF	TRBV28	TRBJ2-7	NA	11	NA
TGTGCCAGCAGCGTAGGACTAGGTCGCAATGAGCAGTTCTTC	CASSVGLGRNEQFF	TRBV9	TRBJ2-1	once	14	NA